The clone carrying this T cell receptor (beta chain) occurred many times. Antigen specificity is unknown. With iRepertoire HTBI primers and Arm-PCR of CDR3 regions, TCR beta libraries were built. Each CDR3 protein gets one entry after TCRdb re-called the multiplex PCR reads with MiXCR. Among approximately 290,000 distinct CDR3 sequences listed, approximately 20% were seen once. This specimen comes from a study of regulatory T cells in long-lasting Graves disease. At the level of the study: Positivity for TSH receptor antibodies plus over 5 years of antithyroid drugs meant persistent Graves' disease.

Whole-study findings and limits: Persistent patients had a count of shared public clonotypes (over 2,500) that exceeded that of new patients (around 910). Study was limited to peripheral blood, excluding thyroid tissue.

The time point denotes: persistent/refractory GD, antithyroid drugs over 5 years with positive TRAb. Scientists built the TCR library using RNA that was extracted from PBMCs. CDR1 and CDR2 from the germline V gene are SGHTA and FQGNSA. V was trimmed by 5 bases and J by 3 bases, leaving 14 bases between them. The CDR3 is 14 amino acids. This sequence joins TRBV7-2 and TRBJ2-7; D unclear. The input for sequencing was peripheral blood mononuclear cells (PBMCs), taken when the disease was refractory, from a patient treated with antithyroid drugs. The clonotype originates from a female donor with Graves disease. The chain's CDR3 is CASSTWTENYEQYF. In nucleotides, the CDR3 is TGTGCCAGCAGCACCTGGACGGAGAACTACGAGCAGTACTTC.